What follows are 2 T cell receptor beta chains derived from one specimen sequenced in a study of beta chain features in type 1 diabetes. Whole-study findings and limits: Type 1 diabetes patients showed a moderate but significant shortening of TCRB CDR3s in all four CD4+ subsets.

These receptors are not linked to any known antigen. Since all of the isolated RNA was reverse transcribed, expressed TCRB transcripts were what got sequenced. Data came from immunoSEQ multiplex PCR; TCRdb stores just in-frame clones and leaves some out. The sample holds 130,000 or so clones, around 17% seen once. The sample taken for sequencing was central memory CD4+ T cells from blood. These receptors were collected from a man between 25 and 39 years old with type 1 diabetes.

This clone has ten or more counts. The chain has TRBV5-1 and TRBJ2-2; TRBD1 agrees at 9 bases. CDR3 length: 15 amino acids. Germline-derived CDR1 and CDR2 are SGHRS and YFSETQ. After removal of 3 bases from V and 6 bases from J, the junction contained 6 bases not matched to a gene. The CDR3 bases are TGCGCCAGCAGCTCGGGACAGGGCCGGGCCGGGGAGCTGTTTTTT. Amino acids: CASSSGQGRAGELFF.

The chain links TRBV15 to TRBJ2-3; 7 bases fit TRBD2. V was clipped by 1 base and J by 0 bases; unmatched bases: 4. The CDR3 is made up of 16 amino acids. Per the germline V gene, CDR1 is LNHNV and CDR2 is YYDKDF (reference sequence). This CDR3 reads CATSRASGVSTDTQYF. The CDR3 DNA is TGTGCCACCAGCAGAGCCAGCGGGGTGAGCACAGATACGCAGTATTTT.